Shown below are 8 T cell receptor beta chains from a single sample sequenced in a study of human T cells and chemical hapten exposure. Specified time point: patch test 2, 6 weeks after DPC sensitization. The treatment: therapeutic diphenylcyclopropenone sensitization with weekly scalp DPC. Each CDR3 protein gets one entry after TCRdb re-called the RACE reads with MiXCR. The data hold around 42,000 distinct CDR3 sequences, with 3% to 3.5% observed a single time. Specimen: whole blood, collected in connection with sensitization to the hapten diphenylcyclopropenone (DPC). Receptors were obtained from a man aged 35-49 years with alopecia areata. Some clones in this sample may be carry-over from other donors' samples.

At least ten counts were recorded for this clonotype. V gene TRBV24-1 combines with J gene TRBJ1-5; the D is unclear. This CDR3 spans 12 amino acids. Trimming took off 3 bases at V and 3 bases at J, with 2 bases between the two ends. Germline V gene sequence: CDR1 KGHDR, CDR2 SFDVKD. The CDR3 here is CATSDVNQPQHF. DNA of the CDR3: TGTGCCACCAGTGATGTCAATCAGCCCCAGCATTTT.

This clonotype was seen at least ten times. The genes are TRBV14 and TRBJ1-1; D perhaps matches TRBD1 (5 bases). The ends were cut back, 1 base at V and 4 bases at J, with 10 bases in the middle. From germline, CDR1 is SGHDN and CDR2 FVKESK. The CDR3 length is 14 residues. The CDR3 is CASSQVYGATEAFF. As DNA, the CDR3 is TGTGCCAGCAGCCAAGTGTATGGGGCCACTGAAGCTTTCTTT.

This clonotype was seen only a few times. One junction end disagrees with the germline gene, perhaps due to a read error. The chain carries TRBV6-1 and TRBJ2-7, with 13 bases that match TRBD2. CDR3 length equals 14 residues. Germline V gene lookup returns CDR1 MNHNS and CDR2 SASEGT. CDR3: CASSSGLAGDPLLF. The CDR3 bases are TGTGCCAGCAGTTCCGGACTAGCGGGAGACCCCCTTCTCTTC.

This clonotype was detected many times. V and J are TRBV6-8 and TRBJ2-7; 9 bases agree with TRBD2. The CDR3 contains 15 residues. Germline V gene lookup returns CDR1 MNHGY and CDR2 SAAAGT. Trimming took 4 bases from V and 2 from J; bases not matched to a gene: 6. This CDR3 is CASSLPTSGAYEQYF. The CDR3 DNA is TGTGCCAGCAGTTTGCCGACTAGCGGCGCCTACGAGCAGTACTTC.

This clonotype was detected ten times or more. The chain couples TRBV3-1 to TRBJ2-3, with D perhaps TRBD1 (6 bases). The V gene's germline CDR1 is LGHDT and CDR2 YNNKEL (reference sequence). V was shortened by 2 bases and J by 5 bases, with 17 bases between the two germline ends. The CDR3 runs to 16 residues. The CDR3 loop is CASSQSVPRTEDTQYF. The DNA for the CDR3 is TGTGCCAGCAGCCAAAGCGTCCCTAGGACAGAAGATACGCAGTATTTT.

This clonotype was found many times. The chain recombines TRBV20-1 with TRBJ2-2; D may match TRBD1 or TRBD2 (6 bases each). CDR1 is DFQATT and CDR2 is SNEGSKA in the germline V gene (reference sequence). The CDR3 is made up of 17 amino acids. V was shortened by 0 bases and J by 0 bases, with 14 bases between the two germline ends. Written as DNA, the CDR3 is TGCAGTGCTAGAGATTACACCGGGGGCACGAACACCGGGGAGCTGTTTTTT. This gives the protein CSARDYTGGTNTGELFF.

In its sample, this clonotype was seen many times. The chain carries TRBV18 and TRBJ2-7; 9 bases fit TRBD1. V gave up 3 bases and J gave up 0 bases; unmatched junction bases: 6. The CDR3 contains 16 residues. The germline gives CDR1 KGHSH, CDR2 LQKENI. The CDR3 coding sequence is TGTGCCAGCTCACCCCAGGACAGGGGCCTCTCCTACGAGCAGTACTTC. This codes for CASSPQDRGLSYEQYF.

This clonotype was found many times. The V call is TRBV19, the J call TRBJ2-2; D unclear. V gave up 0 bases and J gave up 1 base, with 3 bases separating them. Per the germline V gene, CDR1 is LNHDA and CDR2 is SQIVND (reference sequence). CDR3 length: 14 amino acids. The CDR3 loop is CASSIDRNTGELFF. The CDR3 DNA is TGTGCCAGTAGTATAGACAGGAACACCGGGGAGCTGTTTTTT.